Following are 18 T cell receptor beta chains from one sample sequenced in a study of vaccination and CD4 T cells after COVID-19 (dated 2022 in TCRdb). The meaning of the sample's treatment or condition label: approximately nine-day PBMC culture with coronavirus spike peptide pools or control peptides (ViraFEST assay). The library was obtained by PCR. The run used an Illumina iSeq 100. TCR sequencing of DNA from cultured CD4+ T cells used the Oncomine TCR Beta short-read assay at the Johns Hopkins FTIC core. TCRdb redid the processing of the public reads, applying fastp at Q25 and MiXCR, and retained in-frame beta chains. Each record represents a unique CDR3 protein, reported with the most common genes and DNA among its rows. Here the sample has approximately 12,000 distinct CDR3 sequences; 30% to 35% occur a single time. The ten biggest clones cover around a third of the sample. For these TCRs, the target antigens are not known.

The specimen was CD4+ T cells from blood, cultured in vitro, collected before SARS-CoV-2 vaccination. All receptors derive from a human donor who received a COVID-19 vaccine.

The J gene is TRBJ1-1, the V gene TRBV5-4, with D possibly being TRBD1 (5 bases). V was pared by 3 bases and J by 3 bases, with 18 bases between. Germline-derived CDR1 and CDR2 are SGHNT and YYREEE (reference sequence). The CDR3 is 16 amino acids. The CDR3: CASSSVSGRSDTEAFF. Written as DNA, the CDR3 is TGTGCCAGCAGCTCCGTCTCAGGGAGGAGTGACACTGAAGCTTTCTTT.

The gene calls are TRBV20-1 and TRBJ2-1; 12 bases match TRBD2. This CDR3 is built from 16 residues. Per the germline V gene, CDR1 is DFQATT and CDR2 is SNEGSKA (reference sequence). V lost 6 bases to trimming and J lost 8 bases; unmatched junction nucleotides: 14. The DNA for the CDR3 is TGCAGTGCCCCCCGAGCTAGCGGGGGGGCCCGGGATGAGCAGTTCTTC. Its protein is CSAPRASGGARDEQFF.

This clonotype was found a few times. V is TRBV10-3 and J is TRBJ2-3, with D possibly matching TRBD2 (6 bases). The CDR3 length is 14 residues. With 2 bases removed from V and 4 bases from J, the gap between germline ends came to 10 bases. The germline gives CDR1 ENHRY, CDR2 SYGVKD. Here the CDR3 DNA reads TGTGCCATCAGTGAGGGGCCTAGCGCAGATACGCAGTATTTT. Translating gives CAISEGPSADTQYF.

The chain recombines TRBV5-1 with TRBJ1-1; D gene ambiguous. Germline V lookup: CDR1 SGHRS, CDR2 YFSETQ. The CDR3 contains 12 residues. Trimming took 4 bases from V and 1 from J, leaving 5 bases between them. CDR3 sequence (DNA): TGCGCCAGCAGCCGCGGGAACACTGAAGCTTTCTTT. The encoded protein is CASSRGNTEAFF.

This chain uses TRBV30 with TRBJ1-2; TRBD1 matches 10 bases. Germline trimming cut 8 bases from V and 0 bases from J; bases unmatched to any gene: 3. Germline CDR1 GTSNPN, CDR2 SVGIG (reference sequence). CDR3 length: 13 amino acids. CDR3 protein: CAGGQGANYGYTF. Here the CDR3 DNA reads TGTGCCGGTGGACAGGGGGCTAACTATGGCTACACCTTC.

This clonotype was seen a handful of times. The CDR3, as DNA: TGTGCCAGCAGCCGAACCGGGACAGGGGGCAGGTCACCCCTCCACTTT. Translated: CASSRTGTGGRSPLHF. The rearrangement links TRBV12-3 or TRBV12-4 to TRBJ1-6, with 12 bases matching TRBD1. The V gene end was trimmed by 6 bases and the J gene end by 10 bases; junction bases not matched to a gene: 10. The CDR3 has 16 residues.

V usage is TRBV6-5 and J usage is TRBJ1-3; D is possibly TRBD1 (5 bases). This CDR3 has 16 residues. V gave up 4 bases and J gave up 0 bases, with 13 bases separating them. Per germline, CDR1 MNHEY and CDR2 SVGAGI. Here the CDR3 reads CASSSTFGGSGNTIYF. The CDR3, as DNA: TGTGCCAGCAGTTCAACCTTTGGGGGCTCTGGAAACACCATATATTTT.

This clonotype was recorded a few times. This rearrangement joins TRBV6-5 to TRBJ1-6; D is uncertain. Trimming cost V 3 bases and J 8 bases, with 11 bases left between them. Germline-derived CDR1 and CDR2 are MNHEY and SVGAGI. There are 14 residues in the CDR3. This chain's CDR3 is CASSYRPEDSPLHF. The CDR3 region has the DNA TGTGCCAGCAGTTATCGGCCAGAAGATTCACCCCTCCACTTT.

This clonotype turned up a few times. This sequence joins TRBV2 and TRBJ1-1; D uncertain. Germline V gene data show CDR1 as SNHLY and CDR2 as FYNNEI. Between the trimmed V and J ends, which lost 6 bases and 0 bases, there was a span of 8 bases. CDR3 size: 13 residues. In DNA form, the CDR3 reads TGTGCCAGCAGACAGAGATTGAACACTGAAGCTTTCTTT. This translates into CASRQRLNTEAFF.

This clonotype was found a few times. The chain is built from TRBV20-1 and TRBJ2-7; TRBD1 matches at 7 bases. Germline V gene sequence: CDR1 DFQATT, CDR2 SNEGSKA (reference sequence). CDR3 length: 14 amino acids. V gave up 1 base and J gave up 2 bases; unmatched junction bases: 5. The CDR3 DNA reads TGCAGTGCTAGAGTCCGGGACAGACCCTACGAGCAGTACTTC. Its protein product is CSARVRDRPYEQYF.

The V call is TRBV7-9, the J call TRBJ2-5, with TRBD2 matching over 12 bases. This CDR3 has 17 residues. V lost 5 bases, J lost 4 bases, and 11 bases stayed unmatched. Germline V lookup: CDR1 SEHNR, CDR2 FQNEAQ (reference sequence). CDR3 sequence (DNA): TGTGCCAGCAGCCTCACTAGCGGGGGGACGGGAGGAGAGACCCAGTACTTC. It translates to CASSLTSGGTGGETQYF.

This clonotype was observed a few times. The chain employs TRBV15 and TRBJ1-6, with D hard to call. Per the germline V gene, CDR1 is LNHNV and CDR2 is YYDKDF (reference sequence). V dropped 0 bases and J dropped 5 bases, with 14 bases sitting between them. The CDR3 is made up of 17 amino acids. This CDR3 reads CATSRELEQFDNSPLHF. In DNA form, the CDR3 reads TGTGCCACCAGCAGAGAATTGGAGCAGTTCGATAATTCACCCCTCCACTTT.

This clonotype has just a few counts. The chain carries TRBV15 and TRBJ1-6; no clear D. Trimming pared 9 bases from V and 9 bases from J, leaving 18 bases between. This CDR3 has 14 amino acids. Germline V gives CDR1 LNHNV, CDR2 YYDKDF (reference sequence). CDR3 sequence: CATTIGELGSPLHF. The CDR3, as DNA: TGTGCCACAACCATCGGGGAGTTGGGTTCACCCCTCCACTTT.

The chain joins TRBV6-1 to TRBJ2-5; 12 nucleotides agree with TRBD2. Germline V lookup: CDR1 MNHNS, CDR2 SASEGT. The CDR3 extends over 18 amino acids. V shed 1 base, J shed 7 bases, and the junction held 13 bases outside the gene matches. In DNA form, the CDR3 reads TGTGCCAGCAGTGAAGAACGGGCTAGCGGGGGGGCGCGGGCGACCCAGTACTTC. It is translated as CASSEERASGGARATQYF.

This clonotype was counted a few times. The chain recombines TRBV12-5 with TRBJ1-3, with no clear D. Germline V gene lookup returns CDR1 LGHNT and CDR2 FRNRAP. Deletions cut 0 bases from V and 0 bases from J, with 15 bases between. The CDR3 length is 18 residues. In DNA form, the CDR3 reads TGTGCTAGTGGTTTGGTAAACGACGGAGAAGTCTCTGGAAACACCATATATTTT. This codes for CASGLVNDGEVSGNTIYF.

The chain links TRBV5-5 to TRBJ2-2, with TRBD1 matching over 9 bases. V gave up 0 bases and J gave up 1 base; unmatched junction bases: 4. CDR3 length: 17 amino acids. Germline V gene sequence: CDR1 SGHKS, CDR2 YYEKEE (reference sequence). The CDR3 is CASSLAGGQGNTGELFF. The CDR3 DNA is TGTGCCAGCAGCTTGGCCGGGGGACAGGGGAACACCGGGGAGCTGTTTTTT.

This clonotype is medium-sized within its sample. The chain joins TRBV15 to TRBJ1-5; D uncertain. This CDR3 has 16 residues. V was clipped by 0 bases and J by 0 bases, with 9 bases between them. CDR1 and CDR2 from the germline V gene are LNHNV and YYDKDF (reference sequence). The CDR3 DNA is TGTGCCACCAGCAGAGATCTCCGACTTAGCAATCAGCCCCAGCATTTT. Protein: CATSRDLRLSNQPQHF.

This clonotype was seen more than once but under ten times. The chain couples TRBV30 to TRBJ2-1, with 11 nucleotides matching TRBD2. Germline V gene data show CDR1 as GTSNPN and CDR2 as SVGIG (reference sequence). This CDR3 contains 15 residues. V trimming: 0 bases; J trimming: 9 bases; junction bases outside the gene matches: 7. CDR3 DNA: TGTGCCTGGAGTGTAAGTAGCGGGGGGGCCGGTGAGCAGTTCTTC. As protein: CAWSVSSGGAGEQFF.